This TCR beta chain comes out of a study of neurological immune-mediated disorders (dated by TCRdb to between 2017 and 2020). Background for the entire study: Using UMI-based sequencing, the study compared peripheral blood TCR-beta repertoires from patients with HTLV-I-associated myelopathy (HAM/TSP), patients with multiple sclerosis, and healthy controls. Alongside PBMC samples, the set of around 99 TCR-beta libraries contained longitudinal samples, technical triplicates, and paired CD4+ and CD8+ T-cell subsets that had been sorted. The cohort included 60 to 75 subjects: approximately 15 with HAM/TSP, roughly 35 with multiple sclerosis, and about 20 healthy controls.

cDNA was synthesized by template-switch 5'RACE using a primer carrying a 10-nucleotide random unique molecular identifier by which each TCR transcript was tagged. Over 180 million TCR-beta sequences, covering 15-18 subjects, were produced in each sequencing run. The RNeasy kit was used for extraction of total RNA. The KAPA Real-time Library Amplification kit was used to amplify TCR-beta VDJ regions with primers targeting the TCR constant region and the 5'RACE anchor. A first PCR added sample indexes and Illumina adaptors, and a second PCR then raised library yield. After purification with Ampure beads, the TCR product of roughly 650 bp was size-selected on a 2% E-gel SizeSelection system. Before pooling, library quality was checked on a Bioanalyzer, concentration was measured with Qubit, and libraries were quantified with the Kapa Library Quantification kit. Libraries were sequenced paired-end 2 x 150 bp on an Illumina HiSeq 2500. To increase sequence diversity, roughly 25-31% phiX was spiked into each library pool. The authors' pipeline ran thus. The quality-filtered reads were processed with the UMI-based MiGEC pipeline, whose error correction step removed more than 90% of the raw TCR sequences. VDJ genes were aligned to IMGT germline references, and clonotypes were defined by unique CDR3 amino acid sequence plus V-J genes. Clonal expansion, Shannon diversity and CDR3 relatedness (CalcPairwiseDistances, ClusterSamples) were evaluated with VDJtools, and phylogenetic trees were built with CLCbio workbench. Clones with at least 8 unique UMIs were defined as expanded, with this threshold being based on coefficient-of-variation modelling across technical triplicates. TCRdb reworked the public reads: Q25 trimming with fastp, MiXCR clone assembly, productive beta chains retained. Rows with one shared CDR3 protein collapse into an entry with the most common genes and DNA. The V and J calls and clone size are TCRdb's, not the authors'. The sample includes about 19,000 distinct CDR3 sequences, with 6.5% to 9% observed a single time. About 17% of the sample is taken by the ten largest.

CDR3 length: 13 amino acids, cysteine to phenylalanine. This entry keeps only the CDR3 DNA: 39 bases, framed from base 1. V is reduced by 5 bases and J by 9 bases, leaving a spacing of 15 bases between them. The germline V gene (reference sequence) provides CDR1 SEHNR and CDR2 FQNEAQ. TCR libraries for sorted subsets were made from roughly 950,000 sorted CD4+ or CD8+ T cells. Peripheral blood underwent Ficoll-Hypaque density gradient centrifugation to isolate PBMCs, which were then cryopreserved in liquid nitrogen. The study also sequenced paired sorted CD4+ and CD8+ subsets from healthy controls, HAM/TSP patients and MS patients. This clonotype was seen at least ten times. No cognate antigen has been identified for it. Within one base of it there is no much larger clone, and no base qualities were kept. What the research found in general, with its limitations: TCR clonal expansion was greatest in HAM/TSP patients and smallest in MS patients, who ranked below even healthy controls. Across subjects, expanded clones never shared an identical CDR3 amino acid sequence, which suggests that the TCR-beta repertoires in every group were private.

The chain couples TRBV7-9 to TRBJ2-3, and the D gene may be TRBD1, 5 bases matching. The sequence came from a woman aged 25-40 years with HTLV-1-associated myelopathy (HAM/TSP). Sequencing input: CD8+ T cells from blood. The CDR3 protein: CASSPEDILTQYF. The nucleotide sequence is TGTGCCAGCAGCCCCGAGGACATCTTAACGCAGTATTTT. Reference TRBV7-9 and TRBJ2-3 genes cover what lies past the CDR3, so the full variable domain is DTGVSQNPRHKITKRGQNVTFRCDPISEHNRLYWYRQTLGQGPEFLTYFQNEAQLEKSRLLSDRFSAERPKGSFSTLEIQRTEQGDSAMYLCASSPEDILTQYFGPGTRLTVL.